Sequencing of this T cell receptor (beta chain) was carried out in a study of vaccination and CD4 T cells after COVID-19. For this clonotype: What it binds is unknown.

The germline gives CDR1 SGHTA, CDR2 FQGTGA. The CDR3 sequence is 16 residues long. J was trimmed by 5 bases and V by 6 bases; bases with no gene match: 14. Sequenced with the Oncomine TCR Beta short-read assay was DNA taken from cultured CD4+ T cells. One entry per CDR3 protein results from TCRdb running MiXCR on the PCR reads. Of about 20,000 distinct CDR3 sequences detected, about a third appear once; the ten largest clones hold about 2.8%. Indicated time point: late sampling 161 to 241 days after vaccination in three convalescent patients. Specified treatment: roughly 11-day PBMC culture with coronavirus spike peptide pools or control peptides (ViraFEST assay).

This chain links TRBV7-3 with TRBJ2-5, with 8 bases matching TRBD2. The sequence derives from a human donor who had recovered from COVID-19. The specimen was CD4+ T cells from blood, cultured in vitro, collected about 7 months after SARS-CoV-2 vaccination. CDR3 DNA sequence: TGTGCCAGCAGTCCCTCCGGGGGGGCGGCATGGGAGACCCAGTACTTC. This gives the protein CASSPSGGAAWETQYF.